This is a list of T cell receptor beta chains from one sample in a study of identical twins. TCRdb re-analysed the 5' RACE reads in MiXCR, keeping a single row per CDR3 protein. Among 1.5 million to 2 million distinct CDR3 sequences listed, less than 35% were seen once. The material sequenced was cord blood. The receptors were sampled from a newborn girl in good health. CDR3s include the opening cysteine and the closing phenylalanine or tryptophan. The D gene is left open where the match is weak. The listing skips clone size in some rows; elsewhere it reads once, few, many or a size class.

j_gene: TRBJ2-3
abundance: few
d_gene: NA
v_gene: TRBV7-9
CDR3nt: TGTGCCAGCAGCTTATTTCTCGAGGATACGCAGTATTTT
CDR3aa: CASSLFLEDTQYF

j_gene: TRBJ2-5
abundance: few
d_gene: TRBD1
v_gene: TRBV28
CDR3nt: TGTGCCAGCAGTTTTCCAAACAGGGGCGCACCTCTAACGGAGACCCAGTACTTC
CDR3aa: CASSFPNRGAPLTETQYF

j_gene: TRBJ1-2
abundance: NA
d_gene: NA
v_gene: TRBV6-2/TRBV6-3
CDR3nt: TGTGCCAGCAGATCACTGACAGGAGCTGACACCTTC
CDR3aa: CASRSLTGADTF

j_gene: TRBJ1-2
abundance: NA
d_gene: TRBD1
v_gene: TRBV28
CDR3nt: TGTGCCAGCAGTCTCGGACAGGGCTCTTTGGGCTACACCTTC
CDR3aa: CASSLGQGSLGYTF

j_gene: TRBJ2-3
abundance: few
d_gene: TRBD2
v_gene: TRBV7-2
CDR3nt: TGTGCCAGCAGCTTGCAGACTAGCGGGGGGTTCACAGATACGCAGTATTTT
CDR3aa: CASSLQTSGGFTDTQYF

j_gene: TRBJ2-7
abundance: few
d_gene: NA
v_gene: TRBV3-1
CDR3nt: TGTGCCAGCAGCCAAGAAGTCAGATCCTACGAGCAGTACTTC
CDR3aa: CASSQEVRSYEQYF

j_gene: TRBJ2-5
abundance: many
d_gene: TRBD2
v_gene: TRBV6-5
CDR3nt: TGTGCCAGCAGTTTAATCCTTAGCGGGGGGTTACAAGAGACCCAGTACTTC
CDR3aa: CASSLILSGGLQETQYF

j_gene: TRBJ2-7
abundance: many
d_gene: TRBD1
v_gene: TRBV5-1
CDR3nt: TGCGCCAGCAGCGCGGACAGGGAAATATACGAGCAGTACTTC
CDR3aa: CASSADREIYEQYF

j_gene: TRBJ2-3
abundance: few
d_gene: NA
v_gene: TRBV5-1
CDR3nt: TGCGCCAGCAACGTCGCGCCCGGCACAGATACGCAGTATTTT
CDR3aa: CASNVAPGTDTQYF

j_gene: TRBJ2-5
abundance: NA
d_gene: TRBD2
v_gene: TRBV20-1
CDR3nt: TGCAGTGCTAGGGGGACTAGCGGGTGGGAGACCCAGTACTTC
CDR3aa: CSARGTSGWETQYF

j_gene: TRBJ1-2
abundance: NA
d_gene: NA
v_gene: TRBV2
CDR3nt: TGTGCCAGCAAACAGACTAACTATGGCTACACCTTC
CDR3aa: CASKQTNYGYTF

j_gene: TRBJ1-1
abundance: many
d_gene: NA
v_gene: TRBV7-2
CDR3nt: TGTGCCAGCAGCTTAGCGGGGGCGAACACTGAAGCTTTCTTT
CDR3aa: CASSLAGANTEAFF

j_gene: TRBJ1-5
abundance: few
d_gene: NA
v_gene: TRBV6-5
CDR3nt: TGTGCCAGCAGTTACTCGAGGCAGGCTCAGCCCCAGCATTTT
CDR3aa: CASSYSRQAQPQHF

j_gene: TRBJ2-3
abundance: NA
d_gene: TRBD2
v_gene: TRBV5-6
CDR3nt: TGTGCCAGCAGCTACCGACGTCCTAGCGGGACCACAGATACGCAGTATTTT
CDR3aa: CASSYRRPSGTTDTQYF

j_gene: TRBJ2-7
abundance: NA
d_gene: NA
v_gene: TRBV10-1
CDR3nt: TGCGCCAGCAGTGAGTCCGGCTTCTCCTACAATGAGCAGTACTTC
CDR3aa: CASSESGFSYNEQYF

j_gene: TRBJ1-2
abundance: NA
d_gene: NA
v_gene: TRBV29-1
CDR3nt: TGCAGCGTTGTAAGTCAGGACAGAGTTAGTGGCTACACCTTC
CDR3aa: CSVVSQDRVSGYTF

j_gene: TRBJ2-7
abundance: NA
d_gene: TRBD1
v_gene: TRBV6-1
CDR3nt: TGTGCCAGCAGTAACCGGGACAGGGTCTACGAGCAGTACTTC
CDR3aa: CASSNRDRVYEQYF

j_gene: TRBJ1-4
abundance: few
d_gene: NA
v_gene: TRBV25-1
CDR3nt: TGTGCCAGCAGTGGGACACCCAGGGGACCGAATGAAAAACTGTTTTTT
CDR3aa: CASSGTPRGPNEKLFF

j_gene: TRBJ2-7
abundance: few
d_gene: NA
v_gene: TRBV2
CDR3nt: TGTGCCAGCAGGCCAAGCTCAGGTTTGGGCTACGAGCAGTACTTC
CDR3aa: CASRPSSGLGYEQYF

j_gene: TRBJ2-7
abundance: NA
d_gene: NA
v_gene: TRBV28
CDR3nt: TGTGCCAGCAGTTTACGACTTCCGGCCTACGAGCAGTACTTC
CDR3aa: CASSLRLPAYEQYF

j_gene: TRBJ1-6
abundance: NA
d_gene: NA
v_gene: TRBV7-9
CDR3nt: TGTGCCAGCAGCTTAGTAGCAGGGAAGAATTCACCCCTCCACTTT
CDR3aa: CASSLVAGKNSPLHF

j_gene: TRBJ1-3
abundance: NA
d_gene: TRBD1
v_gene: TRBV25-1
CDR3nt: TGTGCCAGCAGTACACCCCGGACAGGGAAAGGAAACACCATATATTTT
CDR3aa: CASSTPRTGKGNTIYF

j_gene: TRBJ1-1
abundance: NA
d_gene: NA
v_gene: TRBV12-3/TRBV12-4
CDR3nt: TGTGCCAGCAGGGAAGACAGCATGAGGACTGAAGCTTTCTTT
CDR3aa: CASREDSMRTEAFF

j_gene: TRBJ2-7
abundance: NA
d_gene: TRBD1
v_gene: TRBV20-1
CDR3nt: TGCAGTGCCGCCACGGGACAGGGAGACAGAAACGAGCAGTACTTC
CDR3aa: CSAATGQGDRNEQYF

j_gene: TRBJ1-2
abundance: few
d_gene: NA
v_gene: TRBV30
CDR3nt: TGTGCCTGGAGTGCTCTGGGGGGCCCCAACTATGGCTACACCTTC
CDR3aa: CAWSALGGPNYGYTF

j_gene: TRBJ2-1
abundance: few
d_gene: NA
v_gene: TRBV20-1
CDR3nt: TGCAGTGCTAGGGCTCGGGGGCCCTACAATGAGCAGTTCTTC
CDR3aa: CSARARGPYNEQFF

j_gene: TRBJ2-1
abundance: NA
d_gene: NA
v_gene: TRBV27
CDR3nt: TGTGCCAGCAGTCCTAATAGAATGCTTGGCGGAAACAATGAGCAGTTCTTC
CDR3aa: CASSPNRMLGGNNEQFF

j_gene: TRBJ1-2
abundance: few
d_gene: NA
v_gene: TRBV6-5
CDR3nt: TGTGCCAGCACCCCAACAGGAGAATATGGCTACACCTTC
CDR3aa: CASTPTGEYGYTF

j_gene: TRBJ1-5
abundance: few
d_gene: NA
v_gene: TRBV10-3
CDR3nt: TGTGCCATCAGTGTCGGACTCACCAATCAGCCCCAGCATTTT
CDR3aa: CAISVGLTNQPQHF

j_gene: TRBJ2-1
abundance: few
d_gene: NA
v_gene: TRBV25-1
CDR3nt: TGTGCCAGCAGTGACCGGGACTGGGGCAATGAGCAGTTCTTC
CDR3aa: CASSDRDWGNEQFF

j_gene: TRBJ1-2
abundance: NA
d_gene: TRBD1
v_gene: TRBV10-3
CDR3nt: TGTGCCATCAGTGACCCTTTACAGGGGGGATATGGCTACACCTTC
CDR3aa: CAISDPLQGGYGYTF

j_gene: TRBJ2-7
abundance: NA
d_gene: NA
v_gene: TRBV18
CDR3nt: TGTGCCAGCTCAACTACAGGGAACGAGCGGTACTTC
CDR3aa: CASSTTGNERYF

j_gene: TRBJ2-5
abundance: NA
d_gene: NA
v_gene: TRBV3-1
CDR3nt: TGTGCCAGCAGCCAAGGGTCAGCGGTACTCCAAGAGACCCAGTACTTC
CDR3aa: CASSQGSAVLQETQYF

j_gene: TRBJ2-2
abundance: NA
d_gene: NA
v_gene: TRBV6-5
CDR3nt: TGTGCCAGCAGTTACTCGCCTAGGAACACCGGGGAGCTGTTTTTT
CDR3aa: CASSYSPRNTGELFF

j_gene: TRBJ1-2
abundance: NA
d_gene: NA
v_gene: TRBV14
CDR3nt: TGTGCCAGCAGCCAAGATACCCGACAGGGCTACACCTTC
CDR3aa: CASSQDTRQGYTF

j_gene: TRBJ2-1
abundance: once
d_gene: NA
v_gene: TRBV9
CDR3nt: TGTGCCAGCAGCGTAGACGGGAGAACTGGCATTTGGGGCAATGAGCAGTTCTTC
CDR3aa: CASSVDGRTGIWGNEQFF

j_gene: TRBJ2-1
abundance: NA
d_gene: TRBD2
v_gene: TRBV7-2
CDR3nt: TGTGCCAGCAGCTTAGGGCACCCAGCGGGAGTAGGAAACAATGAGCAGTTCTTC
CDR3aa: CASSLGHPAGVGNNEQFF

j_gene: TRBJ2-3
abundance: NA
d_gene: NA
v_gene: TRBV2
CDR3nt: TGTGCCAGCAGTGAAGCGTTGACGAAGCCCGAGTATTTT
CDR3aa: CASSEALTKPEYF

j_gene: TRBJ2-7
abundance: NA
d_gene: TRBD2
v_gene: TRBV27
CDR3nt: TGTGCCAGCAGCTTAGGGGTAGCGGGGGATCCCTTACCATCCTACGAGCAGTACTTC
CDR3aa: CASSLGVAGDPLPSYEQYF

j_gene: TRBJ1-2
abundance: NA
d_gene: NA
v_gene: TRBV14
CDR3nt: TGTGCCAGCAGCCAAGATCTGGGCACGGATTATGGCTACACCTTC
CDR3aa: CASSQDLGTDYGYTF

j_gene: TRBJ1-5
abundance: NA
d_gene: NA
v_gene: TRBV20-1
CDR3nt: TGCAGTGCCGCCGGGGGAAATCAGCCCCAGCATTTT
CDR3aa: CSAAGGNQPQHF

j_gene: TRBJ1-2
abundance: NA
d_gene: NA
v_gene: TRBV20-1
CDR3nt: TGCAGTGCTAGAGGACAGGTCAAGGAAGGGGGCTACACCTTC
CDR3aa: CSARGQVKEGGYTF

j_gene: TRBJ1-3
abundance: NA
d_gene: NA
v_gene: TRBV5-1
CDR3nt: TGCGCCAGCAGCTCCCGGGGAACGGAAAACACCATATATTTT
CDR3aa: CASSSRGTENTIYF

j_gene: TRBJ2-3
abundance: few
d_gene: TRBD2
v_gene: TRBV20-1
CDR3nt: TGCAGTGCGAGACTGACTAGCACCAACACAGATACGCAGTATTTT
CDR3aa: CSARLTSTNTDTQYF

j_gene: TRBJ2-1
abundance: NA
d_gene: NA
v_gene: TRBV7-9
CDR3nt: TGTGCCAGCAGCTTATTGACTAGTCACAATGAGCAGTTCTTC
CDR3aa: CASSLLTSHNEQFF

j_gene: TRBJ2-3
abundance: many
d_gene: NA
v_gene: TRBV12-3/TRBV12-4
CDR3nt: TGTGCCAGCAGCTTTGGGGGAGGACCCACAGATACGCAGTATTTT
CDR3aa: CASSFGGGPTDTQYF

j_gene: TRBJ1-4
abundance: NA
d_gene: TRBD1
v_gene: TRBV6-1
CDR3nt: TGTGCCAGCAGTGCACAGGGGAAGGGCGTGGCAACTAATGAAAAACTGTTTTTT
CDR3aa: CASSAQGKGVATNEKLFF

j_gene: TRBJ2-3
abundance: NA
d_gene: TRBD2
v_gene: TRBV20-1
CDR3nt: TGCAGTGCTAGACCCGGGGGGGCCGGGGATACGCAGTATTTT
CDR3aa: CSARPGGAGDTQYF

j_gene: TRBJ1-1
abundance: NA
d_gene: NA
v_gene: TRBV20-1
CDR3nt: TGCAGTGCTCCCCACCCGGGCAGAAACACTGAAGCTTTCTTT
CDR3aa: CSAPHPGRNTEAFF

j_gene: TRBJ2-1
abundance: many
d_gene: TRBD2
v_gene: TRBV3-1
CDR3nt: TGTGCCAGCAGCCGCCGGACTAGCTCCTACAATGAGCAGTTCTTC
CDR3aa: CASSRRTSSYNEQFF

j_gene: TRBJ2-5
abundance: few
d_gene: TRBD1
v_gene: TRBV7-9
CDR3nt: TGTGCCAGCAGCACCAACAGGGGTCAAGAGACCCAGTACTTC
CDR3aa: CASSTNRGQETQYF

j_gene: TRBJ1-5
abundance: NA
d_gene: TRBD1
v_gene: TRBV6-1
CDR3nt: TGTGCCAGCAGTGGACCCAGGACAGGTTATAGCAATCAGCCCCAGCATTTT
CDR3aa: CASSGPRTGYSNQPQHF

j_gene: TRBJ1-2
abundance: few
d_gene: TRBD1
v_gene: TRBV28
CDR3nt: TGTGCCAGCAGTTATTCGGACAGGTGGGGTGGTTATGGCTACACCTTC
CDR3aa: CASSYSDRWGGYGYTF

j_gene: TRBJ1-1
abundance: NA
d_gene: TRBD1
v_gene: TRBV5-1
CDR3nt: TGCGCCAGCAGCGTAGTGGACAGGGGTGCCACTGAAGCTTTCTTT
CDR3aa: CASSVVDRGATEAFF

j_gene: TRBJ2-2
abundance: NA
d_gene: TRBD2
v_gene: TRBV2
CDR3nt: TGTGCCAGCCGACTAGCGGGCCACGGGGAGCTGTTTTTT
CDR3aa: CASRLAGHGELFF

j_gene: TRBJ2-3
abundance: once
d_gene: TRBD2
v_gene: TRBV6-1
CDR3nt: TGTGCCAGCAGTGAGGGGACTAGCGGGGGGCGGAGAGATACGCAGTATTTT
CDR3aa: CASSEGTSGGRRDTQYF

j_gene: TRBJ2-7
abundance: once
d_gene: NA
v_gene: TRBV28
CDR3nt: TGTGCCAGCGCGGGCCTTAGAAACTACGAGCAGTACTTC
CDR3aa: CASAGLRNYEQYF

j_gene: TRBJ1-2
abundance: few
d_gene: NA
v_gene: TRBV5-1
CDR3nt: TGCGCCAGCAGCTTGAAGGCAGGGGAGAGCTATGGCTACACCTTC
CDR3aa: CASSLKAGESYGYTF

j_gene: TRBJ2-7
abundance: many
d_gene: TRBD1
v_gene: TRBV12-3/TRBV12-4
CDR3nt: TGTGCCAGCAGCCTCATGGGACAGGGAACGTACGAGCAGTACTTC
CDR3aa: CASSLMGQGTYEQYF

j_gene: TRBJ1-1
abundance: few
d_gene: NA
v_gene: TRBV7-7
CDR3nt: TGTGCTAGCAGCCCCAGCTTAGACACTGAAGCTTTCTTT
CDR3aa: CASSPSLDTEAFF